This TCR beta chain was sequenced during a study of T cells in Graves' hyperthyroidism and ophthalmopathy. Amplification yielded TCR beta CDR3 regions, with RNA transcripts as the source. An initial round of RT-PCR targeting the TCR CDR3 relied on the HTBI primer set. TCRdb passed the multiplex PCR reads through MiXCR, listing each CDR3 protein once. The sample holds around 720,000 distinct CDR3 sequences, over 35% seen once. The sequence came from a woman aged 40 to 49 with Graves' hyperthyroidism. The specimen was blood.

The chain's CDR3 is CASSIDFAGNQPQHF. In DNA, the CDR3 is TGTGCCAGTAGTATAGATTTTGCCGGAAATCAGCCCCAGCATTTT. This chain uses TRBV19 with TRBJ1-5, with no clear D. Germline V lookup: CDR1 LNHDA, CDR2 SQIVND (reference sequence). The CDR3 totals 15 residues. V shed 0 bases and J shed 4 bases, with 10 bases lying between them.